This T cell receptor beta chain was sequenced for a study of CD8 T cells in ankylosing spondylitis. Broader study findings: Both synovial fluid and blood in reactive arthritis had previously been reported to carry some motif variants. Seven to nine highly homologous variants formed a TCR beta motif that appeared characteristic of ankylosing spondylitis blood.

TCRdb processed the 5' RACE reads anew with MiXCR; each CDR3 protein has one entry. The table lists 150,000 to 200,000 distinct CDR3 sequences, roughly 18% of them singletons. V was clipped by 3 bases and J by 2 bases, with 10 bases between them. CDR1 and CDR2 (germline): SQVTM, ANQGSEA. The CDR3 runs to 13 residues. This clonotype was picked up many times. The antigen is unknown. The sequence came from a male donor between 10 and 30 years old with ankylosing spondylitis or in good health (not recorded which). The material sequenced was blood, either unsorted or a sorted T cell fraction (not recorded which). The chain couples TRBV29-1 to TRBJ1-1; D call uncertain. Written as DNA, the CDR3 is TGCAGCGTTGACCCCCGGCGAAACACTGAAGCTTTCTTT. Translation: CSVDPRRNTEAFF.